These 5 T cell receptor beta chains share one sample of origin, sequenced in a study of molecular identifiers for immune sequencing clone quantification. TCRdb itself ran the PCR reads through MiXCR, one entry per CDR3 protein. The sample yields under 600,000 distinct CDR3 sequences, over 20% seen once. Sequencing was done on a sample of naive CD8+ T cells from blood, with Jurkat cell RNA spiked in. Subset noted: FACS-sorted CD8+CD4-CCR7+CD45RA+ naive T cells. The receptors here all came from a human donor in good health. Some libraries in this study had Jurkat cell RNA spiked in.

Many counts were recorded for this clonotype. The rearrangement links TRBV20-1 to TRBJ2-7; TRBD2 might be the D (5 bases). With 4 bases removed from V and 2 bases from J, the gap between germline ends came to 18 bases. Germline V CDR1 and CDR2: DFQATT, SNEGSKA (reference sequence). The CDR3 loop spans 15 amino acids. The CDR3 nucleotides are TGCAGTGCTAATCAACTAGTCGTGCTTACCTACGAGCAGTACTTC. Its protein product is CSANQLVVLTYEQYF.

On this clonotype itself: A far more abundant clone sits one base away, making this likely a read error. The conserved closing phenylalanine or tryptophan is absent in this CDR3, likely reflecting a read error. The rearrangement uses TRBV7-9 and TRBJ2-7; D unresolved. Germline V gene data show CDR1 as SEHNR and CDR2 as FQNEAQ (reference sequence). CDR3 length: 11 amino acids. Trimming took 5 bases from V and 4 from J, leaving 6 bases between them. Written as DNA, the CDR3 is TGTGCCAGCAGCATTGGGTACGAGCAGTACTCC. Translating gives CASSIGYEQYS.

In its sample, this clonotype was seen many times. V and J are TRBV5-1 and TRBJ2-5; 7 positions agree with TRBD1. Germline-derived CDR1 and CDR2 are SGHRS and YFSETQ. This CDR3 has 15 amino acids. Trimming cost V 4 bases and J 5 bases; bases outside gene matches: 11. For the CDR3, the DNA is TGCGCCAGCAGCCCGGGACAGCGATCGGTGGAGACCCAGTACTTC. Encoded protein: CASSPGQRSVETQYF.

There are many counts of this clonotype. This chain uses TRBV20-1 with TRBJ2-7; D may be TRBD1 or TRBD2 (5 bases each). Trimming removed 5 bases at V and 2 bases at J, with 16 bases between. CDR1 is DFQATT and CDR2 is SNEGSKA in the germline V gene (reference sequence). The CDR3 has 14 residues. The CDR3 reads CSAVTGLGPYEQYF. For the CDR3, the DNA is TGCAGTGCTGTGACTGGACTGGGACCCTACGAGCAGTACTTC.

This clonotype has a handful of counts. The chain combines TRBV5-4 with TRBJ2-5; D ambiguous. The ends were cut back, 4 bases at V and 5 bases at J, with 9 bases in the middle. CDR1 is SGHNT, CDR2 YYREEE, per germline (reference sequence). This CDR3 is 12 amino acids long. The CDR3 DNA reads as TGTGCCAGCAGCGGAGCCGAGGAGACCCAGTACTTC. Translation gives CASSGAEETQYF.